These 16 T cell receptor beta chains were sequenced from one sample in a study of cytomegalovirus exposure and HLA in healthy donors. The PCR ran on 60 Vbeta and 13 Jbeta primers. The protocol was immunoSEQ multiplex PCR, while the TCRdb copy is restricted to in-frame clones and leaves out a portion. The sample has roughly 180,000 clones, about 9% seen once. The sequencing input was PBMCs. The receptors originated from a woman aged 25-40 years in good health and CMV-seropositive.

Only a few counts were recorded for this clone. CDR3: CASSSGLAGGLGEQYF. CDR3 sequence (DNA): TGTGCCAGCAGCTCGGGACTAGCGGGAGGATTGGGGGAGCAGTACTTC. V usage is TRBV11-2 and J usage is TRBJ2-7; 15 bases fit TRBD2. V shed 4 bases, J shed 7 bases, and the junction held 8 bases outside the gene matches. CDR3 length: 16 amino acids. CDR1 and CDR2 from the germline V gene are SGHAT and FQNNGV.

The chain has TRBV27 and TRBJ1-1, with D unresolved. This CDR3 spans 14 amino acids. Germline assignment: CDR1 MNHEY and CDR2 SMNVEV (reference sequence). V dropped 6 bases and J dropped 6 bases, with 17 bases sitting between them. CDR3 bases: TGTGCCAGCAGACCCGGGAAAGGGTATTCTGAAGCTTTCTTT. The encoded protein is CASRPGKGYSEAFF.

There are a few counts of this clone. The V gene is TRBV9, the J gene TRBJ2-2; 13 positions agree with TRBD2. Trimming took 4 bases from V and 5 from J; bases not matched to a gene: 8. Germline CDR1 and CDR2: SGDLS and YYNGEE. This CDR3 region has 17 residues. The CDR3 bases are TGTGCCAGCAGCCCGACTAGCGGGAGGCCGGGGACCGGGGAGCTGTTTTTT. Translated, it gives CASSPTSGRPGTGELFF.

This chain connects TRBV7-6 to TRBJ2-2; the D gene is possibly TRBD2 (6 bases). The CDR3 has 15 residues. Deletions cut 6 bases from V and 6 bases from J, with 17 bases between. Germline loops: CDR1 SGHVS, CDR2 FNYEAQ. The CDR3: CASSSGTPQPGELFF. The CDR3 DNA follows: TGTGCCAGCAGTTCCGGGACTCCCCAGCCCGGGGAGCTGTTTTTT.

CDR3 nucleotides: TGTGCCAGCAGTACCGGACAGGGTACCGGGGAGCTGTTTTTT. Its translation is CASSTGQGTGELFF. This rearrangement joins TRBV27 to TRBJ2-2; the match to TRBD1 covers 8 bases. V was clipped by 5 bases and J by 5 bases; unmatched bases: 4. The CDR3 totals 14 residues. The germline V gene encodes CDR1 MNHEY and CDR2 SMNVEV (reference sequence).

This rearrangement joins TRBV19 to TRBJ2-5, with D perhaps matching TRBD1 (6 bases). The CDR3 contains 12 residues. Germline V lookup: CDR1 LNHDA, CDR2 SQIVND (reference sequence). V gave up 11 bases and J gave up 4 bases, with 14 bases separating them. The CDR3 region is CAVGGQRETQYF. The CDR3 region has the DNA TGTGCCGTAGGGGGTCAGAGAGAGACCCAGTACTTC.

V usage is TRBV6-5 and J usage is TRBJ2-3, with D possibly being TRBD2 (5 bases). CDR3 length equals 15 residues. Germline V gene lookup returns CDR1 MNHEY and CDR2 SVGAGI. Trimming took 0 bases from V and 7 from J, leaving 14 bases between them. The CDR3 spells CASSYSRGRGNTQYF. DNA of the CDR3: TGTGCCAGCAGTTACTCGAGAGGGAGAGGCAATACGCAGTATTTT.

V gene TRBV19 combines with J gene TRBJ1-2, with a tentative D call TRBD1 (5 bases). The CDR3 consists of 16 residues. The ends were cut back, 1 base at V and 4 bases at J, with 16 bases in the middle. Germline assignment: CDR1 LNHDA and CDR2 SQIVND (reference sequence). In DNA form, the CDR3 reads TGTGCCAGTAGTATAGGGTACGACAGACCAACCTATGGCTACACCTTC. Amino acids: CASSIGYDRPTYGYTF.

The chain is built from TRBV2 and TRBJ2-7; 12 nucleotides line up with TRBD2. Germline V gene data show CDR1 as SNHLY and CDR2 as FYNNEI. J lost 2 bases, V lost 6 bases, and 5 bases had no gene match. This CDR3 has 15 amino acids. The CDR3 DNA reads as TGTGCCAGCAGCAAGGGACTAGCGGGCGCCTACGAGCAGTACTTC. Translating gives CASSKGLAGAYEQYF.

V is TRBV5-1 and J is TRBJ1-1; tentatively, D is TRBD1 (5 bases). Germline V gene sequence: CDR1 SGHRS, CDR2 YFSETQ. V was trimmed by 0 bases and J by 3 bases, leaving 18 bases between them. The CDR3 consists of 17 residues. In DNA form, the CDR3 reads TGCGCCAGCAGCTTGGTAGCTCAGGGCTTAGGATACACTGAAGCTTTCTTT. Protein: CASSLVAQGLGYTEAFF.

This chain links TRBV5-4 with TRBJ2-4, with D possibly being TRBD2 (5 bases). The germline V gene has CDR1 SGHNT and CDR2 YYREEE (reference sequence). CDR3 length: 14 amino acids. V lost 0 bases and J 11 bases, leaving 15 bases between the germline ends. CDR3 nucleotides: TGTGCCAGCAGCTTGGATGCCGGAGAGGGTTTTCAGTACTTC. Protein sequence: CASSLDAGEGFQYF.

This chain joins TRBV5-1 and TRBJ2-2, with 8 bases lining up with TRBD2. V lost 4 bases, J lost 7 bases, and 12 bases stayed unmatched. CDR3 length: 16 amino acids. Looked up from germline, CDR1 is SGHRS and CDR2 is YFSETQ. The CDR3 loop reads CASSPQGAGEVGELFF. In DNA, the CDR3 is TGCGCCAGCAGCCCCCAAGGAGCGGGAGAGGTCGGGGAGCTGTTTTTT.

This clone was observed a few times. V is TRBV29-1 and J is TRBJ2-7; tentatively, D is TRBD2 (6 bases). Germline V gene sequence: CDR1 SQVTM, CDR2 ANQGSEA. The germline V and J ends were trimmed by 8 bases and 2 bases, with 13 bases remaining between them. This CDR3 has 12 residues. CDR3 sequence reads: CSSLGTAYEQYF. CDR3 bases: TGCAGCTCTCTAGGGACTGCCTACGAGCAGTACTTC.

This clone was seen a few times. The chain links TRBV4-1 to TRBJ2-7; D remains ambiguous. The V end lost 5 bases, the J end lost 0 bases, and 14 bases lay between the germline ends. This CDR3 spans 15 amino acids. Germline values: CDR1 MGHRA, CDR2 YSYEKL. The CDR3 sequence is CASSSGGSGSYEQYF. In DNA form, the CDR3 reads TGCGCCAGCAGCAGTGGCGGCAGTGGCTCCTACGAGCAGTACTTC.

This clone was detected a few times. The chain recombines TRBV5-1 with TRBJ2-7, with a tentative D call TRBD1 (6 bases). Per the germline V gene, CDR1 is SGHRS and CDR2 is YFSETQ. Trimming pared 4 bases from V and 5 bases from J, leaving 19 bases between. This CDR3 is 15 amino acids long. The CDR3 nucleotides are TGCGCCAGCAGCCCGATAGGACAGTTGTGGGACGAGCAGTACTTC. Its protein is CASSPIGQLWDEQYF.

CDR3 in amino acids: CASSPFGSGWDEQFF. The CDR3 region has the DNA TGTGCCAGCAGTCCGTTTGGGTCGGGATGGGATGAGCAGTTCTTC. The rearrangement joins TRBV6-1 to TRBJ2-1; tentative D call: TRBD2 (5 bases). The germline V gene has CDR1 MNHNS and CDR2 SASEGT. The CDR3 contains 15 residues. V gave up 5 bases and J gave up 8 bases, with 19 bases separating them.